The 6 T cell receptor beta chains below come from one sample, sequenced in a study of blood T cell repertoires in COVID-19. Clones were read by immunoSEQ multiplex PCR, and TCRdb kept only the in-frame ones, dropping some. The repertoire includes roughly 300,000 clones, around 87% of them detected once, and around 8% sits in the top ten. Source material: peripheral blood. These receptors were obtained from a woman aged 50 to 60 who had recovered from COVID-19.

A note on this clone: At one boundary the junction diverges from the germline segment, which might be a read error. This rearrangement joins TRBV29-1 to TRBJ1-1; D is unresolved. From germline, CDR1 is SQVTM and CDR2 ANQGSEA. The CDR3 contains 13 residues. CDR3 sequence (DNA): TGCAGCGTTGAAGATCAAGGCAGGCCCCCCGAAGTCTTT. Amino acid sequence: CSVEDQGRPPEVF.

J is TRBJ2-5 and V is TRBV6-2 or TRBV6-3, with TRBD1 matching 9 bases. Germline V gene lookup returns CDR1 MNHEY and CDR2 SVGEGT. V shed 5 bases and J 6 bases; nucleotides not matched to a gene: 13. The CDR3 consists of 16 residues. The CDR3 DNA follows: TGTGCCAGCAGTACCACCGGGACAGGGTCGGCAAAGACCCAGTACTTC. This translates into CASSTTGTGSAKTQYF.

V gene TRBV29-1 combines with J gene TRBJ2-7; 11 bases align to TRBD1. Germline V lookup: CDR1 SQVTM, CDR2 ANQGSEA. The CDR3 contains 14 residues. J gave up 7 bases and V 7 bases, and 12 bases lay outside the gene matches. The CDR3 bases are TGCAGCGCCATCAAGGGGACAGGGGGGCAAGAGCAGTACTTC. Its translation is CSAIKGTGGQEQYF.

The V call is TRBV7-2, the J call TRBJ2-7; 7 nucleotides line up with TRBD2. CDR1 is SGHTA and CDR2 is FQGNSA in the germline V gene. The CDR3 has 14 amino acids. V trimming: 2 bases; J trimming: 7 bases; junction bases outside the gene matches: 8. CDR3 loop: CASSLRGSLREQYF. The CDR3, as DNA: TGTGCCAGCAGCTTACGCGGGAGCCTCCGGGAGCAGTACTTC. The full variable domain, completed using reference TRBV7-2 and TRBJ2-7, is GAGVSQSPSNKVTEKGKDVELRCDPISGHTALYWYRQSLGQGLEFLIYFQGNSAPDKSGLPSDRFSAERTGGSVSTLTIQRTQQEDSAVYLCASSLRGSLREQYFGPGTRLTVT.

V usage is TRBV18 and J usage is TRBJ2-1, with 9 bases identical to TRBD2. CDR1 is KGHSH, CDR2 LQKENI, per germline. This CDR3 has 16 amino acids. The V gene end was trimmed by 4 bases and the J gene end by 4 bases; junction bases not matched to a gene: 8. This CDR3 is CASSLPTSGPYNEQFF. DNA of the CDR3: TGTGCCAGCTCACTACCAACTAGCGGGCCGTACAATGAGCAGTTCTTC.

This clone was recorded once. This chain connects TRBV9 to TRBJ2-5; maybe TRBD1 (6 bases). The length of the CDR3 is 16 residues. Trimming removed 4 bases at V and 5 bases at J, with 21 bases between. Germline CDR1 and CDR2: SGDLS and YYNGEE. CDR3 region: CASSPRSAETGETQYF. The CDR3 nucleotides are TGTGCCAGCAGCCCCCGTTCGGCGGAAACAGGGGAGACCCAGTACTTC.